A single sample is the source of the 4 T cell receptor beta chains below, sequenced in a study of blood T cells in healthy people across ages. A sample-barcoded 5' primer and a J-beta primer mix were used in a second PCR of about 7 to 12 cycles. TCRdb itself ran the 5' RACE reads through MiXCR, one entry per CDR3 protein. The data contain 920,000 or so distinct CDR3 sequences, more than 40% of them singletons. Sequences were obtained from blood. The origin of the receptors is a woman aged 55-70 years in good health.

This chain uses TRBV7-2 with TRBJ2-3, with D maybe TRBD2 (6 bases). The CDR3 is made up of 16 amino acids. Germline V gene lookup returns CDR1 SGHTA and CDR2 FQGNSA. Trimming removed 1 base at V and 6 bases at J, with 17 bases between. This CDR3 is CASSLERRALGDTQYF. The CDR3 bases are TGTGCCAGCAGCTTAGAGCGGAGGGCGCTTGGGGATACGCAGTATTTT.

In its sample, this clonotype was seen a few times. The chain joins TRBV7-2 to TRBJ2-5; no definite D call. Between the trimmed V and J ends, which lost 5 bases and 5 bases, there was a span of 18 bases. CDR3 length: 15 residues. Germline V lookup: CDR1 SGHTA, CDR2 FQGNSA. Here the CDR3 reads CASSPRKGRSETQYF. CDR3 nucleotides: TGTGCCAGCAGCCCAAGGAAGGGAAGGTCCGAGACCCAGTACTTC.

The gene calls are TRBV7-9 and TRBJ2-1; 10 nucleotides match TRBD2. Trimming cost V 5 bases and J 6 bases; bases outside gene matches: 13. Looked up from germline, CDR1 is SEHNR and CDR2 is FQNEAQ (reference sequence). This CDR3 contains 17 residues. CDR3 residues: CASSPPSGRRGTNEQFF. CDR3 in DNA: TGTGCCAGCAGCCCCCCTAGCGGGAGACGGGGAACCAATGAGCAGTTCTTC. Together with reference TRBV7-9 and TRBJ2-1, the CDR3 gives the full variable domain: DTGVSQNPRHKITKRGQNVTFRCDPISEHNRLYWYRQTLGQGPEFLTYFQNEAQLEKSRLLSDRFSAERPKGSFSTLEIQRTEQGDSAMYLCASSPPSGRRGTNEQFFGPGTRLTVL.

The chain couples TRBV6-5 to TRBJ2-7; no clear D gene. V lost 6 bases, J lost 0 bases, and 12 bases lay in between. The CDR3 totals 14 residues. CDR1 and CDR2 from the germline V gene are MNHEY and SVGAGI. CDR3 in DNA: TGTGCCAGCAGCTACAGCTTAGCCTCCTACGAGCAGTACTTC. Amino acid sequence: CASSYSLASYEQYF.